The entry below describes one TCR beta chain. The target antigen is unknown. V shed 0 bases and J shed 1 base, with 13 bases lying between them. Germline loops: CDR1 LGHDT, CDR2 YNNKEL (reference sequence). CDR3 size: 17 residues. These data originate in a study of identical twins. Template switching (which added a universal primer site) was used, and cDNA carried unique molecular identifiers. TCRdb itself ran the 5' RACE reads through MiXCR, one entry per CDR3 protein. The sample holds about 190,000 distinct CDR3 sequences, less than 20% seen once. The study's findings and limits: Twin sharing of out-of-frame TCR alpha was underestimated by models in monozygotic pairs.

The same data also went into a second study, on T cells expressing NK-cell markers. This second study says: These clonotypes also led the CD3+CD56-NKG2C+ fraction in a few donors.

Sequenced material: CD8+ T cells sorted from blood. The chain is built from TRBV3-1 and TRBJ2-1; D not certain. This receptor was taken from a woman younger than 30 in good health. The CDR3 nucleotides are TGTGCCAGCAGCCAAGAGGTTGCGTTAACTTCCTACAATGAGCAGTTCTTC. Residues: CASSQEVALTSYNEQFF.